Sequencing of this T cell receptor (beta chain) was carried out in a study of T cell repertoires in cytomegalovirus infection. About the study: CMV epitopes in the study were HLA-C-restricted (recently identified) and HLA-B-restricted (well studied). Public TCR beta signatures were indicative of both CMV infection and a matching HLA type.

Study-level findings and limits: In two of eight donors, the top clonotype was HLA-C-restricted CMV-specific.

TCRdb reprocessed the reads via MiXCR and lists one record per CDR3 protein. The sample contains 150,000 or so distinct CDR3 sequences, roughly 22% of which appear only once. The CDR3 totals 16 residues. Germline V gene data show CDR1 as ENHRY and CDR2 as SYGVKD. Trimming removed 3 bases from V and 2 bases from J, with 15 bases in between. This clonotype was counted only a few times. Its antigen is undetermined. The chain joins TRBV10-3 to TRBJ2-3; D gene uncertain. Specimen: CD8+ T cells from cultured PBMCs, collected from culture after CMV antigen stimulation. The TCR sequence derives from a human donor in good health (CMV status not recorded). Some clones in this sample may be carry-over from other donors' samples. The CDR3 loop reads CAISDPKVDATDTQYF. The CDR3 coding sequence is TGTGCCATCAGTGATCCCAAAGTAGACGCCACAGATACGCAGTATTTT.